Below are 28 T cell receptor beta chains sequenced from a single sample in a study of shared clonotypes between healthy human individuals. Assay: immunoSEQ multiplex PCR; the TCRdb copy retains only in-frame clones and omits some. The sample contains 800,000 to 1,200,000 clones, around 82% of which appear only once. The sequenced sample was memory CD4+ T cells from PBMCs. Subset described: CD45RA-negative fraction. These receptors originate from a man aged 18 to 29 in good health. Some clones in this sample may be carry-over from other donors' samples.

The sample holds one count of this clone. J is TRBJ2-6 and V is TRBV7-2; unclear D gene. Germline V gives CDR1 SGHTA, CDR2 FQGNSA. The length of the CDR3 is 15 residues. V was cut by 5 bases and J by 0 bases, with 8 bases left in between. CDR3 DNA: TGTGCCAGCAGCCCCCGCCTCTCTGGGGCCAACGTCCTGACTTTC. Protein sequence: CASSPRLSGANVLTF.

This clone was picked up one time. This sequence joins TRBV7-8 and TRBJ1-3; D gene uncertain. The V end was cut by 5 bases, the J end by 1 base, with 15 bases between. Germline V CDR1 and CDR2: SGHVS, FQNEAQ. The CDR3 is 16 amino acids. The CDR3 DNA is TGTGCCAGCAGCCCCTGGTCGGGCGATTCTGGAAACACCATATATTTT. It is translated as CASSPWSGDSGNTIYF.

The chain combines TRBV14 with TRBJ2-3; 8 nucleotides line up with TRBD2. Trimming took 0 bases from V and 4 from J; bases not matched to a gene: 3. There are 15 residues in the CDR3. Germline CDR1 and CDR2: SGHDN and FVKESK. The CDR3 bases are TGTGCCAGCAGCCAAGATAGCGGGACCCCAGATACGCAGTATTTT. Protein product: CASSQDSGTPDTQYF.

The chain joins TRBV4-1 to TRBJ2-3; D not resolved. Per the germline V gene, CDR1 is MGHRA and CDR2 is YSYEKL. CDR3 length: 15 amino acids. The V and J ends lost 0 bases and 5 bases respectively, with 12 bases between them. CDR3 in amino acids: CASSQDKVWGDTQYF. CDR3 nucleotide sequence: TGCGCCAGCAGCCAAGATAAAGTTTGGGGAGATACGCAGTATTTT.

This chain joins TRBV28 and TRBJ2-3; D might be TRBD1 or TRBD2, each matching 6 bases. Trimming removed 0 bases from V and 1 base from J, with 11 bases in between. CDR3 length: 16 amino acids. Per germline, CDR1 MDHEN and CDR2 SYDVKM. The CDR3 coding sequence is TGTGCCAGCAGTTTATGGACGGGGGCAGGCACAGATACGCAGTATTTT. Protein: CASSLWTGAGTDTQYF.

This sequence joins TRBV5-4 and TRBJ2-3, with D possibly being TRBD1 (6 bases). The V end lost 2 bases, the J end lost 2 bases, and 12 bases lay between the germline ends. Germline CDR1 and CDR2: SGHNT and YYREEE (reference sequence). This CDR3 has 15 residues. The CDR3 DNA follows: TGTGCCAGCAGCTTCCCTCCAGGGGCCACAGATACGCAGTATTTT. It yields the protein CASSFPPGATDTQYF.

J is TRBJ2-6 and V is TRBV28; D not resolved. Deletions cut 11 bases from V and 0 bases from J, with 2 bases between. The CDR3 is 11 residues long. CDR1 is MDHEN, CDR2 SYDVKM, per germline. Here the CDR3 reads CAHSGANVLTF. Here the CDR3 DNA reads TGTGCCCACTCTGGGGCCAACGTCCTGACTTTC.

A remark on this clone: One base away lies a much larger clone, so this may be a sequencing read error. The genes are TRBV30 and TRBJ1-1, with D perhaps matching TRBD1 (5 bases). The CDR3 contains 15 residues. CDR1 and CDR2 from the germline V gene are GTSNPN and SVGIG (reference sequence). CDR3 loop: CARSVHWDLNTEAFF. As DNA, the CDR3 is TGTGCCCGGAGTGTACATTGGGACCTGAACACTGAAGCTTTCTTT.

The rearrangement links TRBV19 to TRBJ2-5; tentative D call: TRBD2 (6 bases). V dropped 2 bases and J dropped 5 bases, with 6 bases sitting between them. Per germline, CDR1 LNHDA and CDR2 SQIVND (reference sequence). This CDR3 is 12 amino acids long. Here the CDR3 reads CASSITSETQYF. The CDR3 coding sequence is TGTGCCAGTAGTATAACTAGCGAGACCCAGTACTTC.

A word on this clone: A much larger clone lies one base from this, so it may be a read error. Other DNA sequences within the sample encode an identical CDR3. The CDR3 reads CAWSVGTYNSPLHF. In nucleotides, the CDR3 is TGTGCCTGGAGTGTAGGGACCTATAATTCACCCCTCCACTTT. The V gene is TRBV30, the J gene TRBJ1-6; D is undetermined. Trimming took off 0 bases at V and 2 bases at J, with 5 bases between the two ends. This CDR3 spans 14 amino acids. The germline CDR1 and CDR2 sequences are GTSNPN and SVGIG (reference sequence).

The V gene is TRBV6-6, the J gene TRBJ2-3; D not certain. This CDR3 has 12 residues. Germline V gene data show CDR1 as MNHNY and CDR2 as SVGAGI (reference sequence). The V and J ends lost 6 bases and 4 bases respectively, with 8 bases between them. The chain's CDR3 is CASSIRADTQYF. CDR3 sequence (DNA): TGTGCCAGCAGCATACGGGCAGATACGCAGTATTTT.

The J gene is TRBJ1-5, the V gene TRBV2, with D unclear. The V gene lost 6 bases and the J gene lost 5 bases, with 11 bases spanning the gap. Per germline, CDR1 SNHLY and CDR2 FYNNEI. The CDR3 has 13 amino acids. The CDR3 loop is CASSPEIDQPQHF. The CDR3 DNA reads TGTGCCAGCAGCCCCGAAATAGATCAGCCCCAGCATTTT. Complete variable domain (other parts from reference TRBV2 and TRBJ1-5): EPEVTQTPSHQVTQMGQEVILRCVPISNHLYFYWYRQILGQKVEFLVSFYNNEISEKSEIFDDQFSVERPDGSNFTLKIRSTKLEDSAMYFCASSPEIDQPQHFGDGTRLSIL.

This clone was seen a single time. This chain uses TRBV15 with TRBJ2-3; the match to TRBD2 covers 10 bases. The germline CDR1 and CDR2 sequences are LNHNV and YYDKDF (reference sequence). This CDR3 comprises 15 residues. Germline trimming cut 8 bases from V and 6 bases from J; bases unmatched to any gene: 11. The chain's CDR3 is CATGDWASGSDTQYF. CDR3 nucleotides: TGTGCCACCGGGGATTGGGCTAGCGGGAGTGATACGCAGTATTTT.

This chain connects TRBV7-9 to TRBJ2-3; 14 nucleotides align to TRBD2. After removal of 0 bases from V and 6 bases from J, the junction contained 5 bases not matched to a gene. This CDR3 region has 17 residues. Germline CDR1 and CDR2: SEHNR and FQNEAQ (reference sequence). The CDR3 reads CASSLAGTSGSYDTQYF. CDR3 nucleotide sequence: TGTGCCAGCAGCTTAGCGGGGACTAGCGGGAGTTATGATACGCAGTATTTT.

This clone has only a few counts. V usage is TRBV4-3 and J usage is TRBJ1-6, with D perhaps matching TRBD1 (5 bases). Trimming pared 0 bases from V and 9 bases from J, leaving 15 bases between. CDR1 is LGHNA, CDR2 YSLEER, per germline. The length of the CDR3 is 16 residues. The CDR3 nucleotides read TGCGCCAGCAGCCAAGATCTAGGGGACGGCGGTTCACCCCTCCACTTT. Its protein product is CASSQDLGDGGSPLHF.

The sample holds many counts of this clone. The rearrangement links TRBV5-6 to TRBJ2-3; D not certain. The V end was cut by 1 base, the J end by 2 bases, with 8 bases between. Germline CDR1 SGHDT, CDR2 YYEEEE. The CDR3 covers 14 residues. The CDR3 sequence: CASSLRWNTDTQYF. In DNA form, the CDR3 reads TGTGCCAGCAGCTTGAGGTGGAACACAGATACGCAGTATTTT.

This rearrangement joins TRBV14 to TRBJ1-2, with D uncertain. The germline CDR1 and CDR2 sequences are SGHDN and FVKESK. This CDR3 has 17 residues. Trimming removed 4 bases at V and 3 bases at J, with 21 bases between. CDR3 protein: CASSPRVGQILYYGYTF. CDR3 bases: TGTGCCAGCAGCCCCCGGGTCGGGCAGATCCTTTACTATGGCTACACCTTC.

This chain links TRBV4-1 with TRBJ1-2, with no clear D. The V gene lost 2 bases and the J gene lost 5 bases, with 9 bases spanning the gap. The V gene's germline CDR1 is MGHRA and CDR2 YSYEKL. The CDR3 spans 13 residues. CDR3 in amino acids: CASSQTARYGYTF. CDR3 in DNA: TGCGCCAGCAGCCAAACCGCGAGGTATGGCTACACCTTC.

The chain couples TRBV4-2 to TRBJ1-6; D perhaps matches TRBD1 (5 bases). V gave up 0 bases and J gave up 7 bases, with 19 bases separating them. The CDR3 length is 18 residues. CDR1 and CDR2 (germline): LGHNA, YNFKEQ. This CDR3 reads CASSQDQGARYLNSPLHF. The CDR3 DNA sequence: TGTGCCAGCAGCCAAGATCAGGGCGCTCGCTACCTAAATTCACCCCTCCACTTT.

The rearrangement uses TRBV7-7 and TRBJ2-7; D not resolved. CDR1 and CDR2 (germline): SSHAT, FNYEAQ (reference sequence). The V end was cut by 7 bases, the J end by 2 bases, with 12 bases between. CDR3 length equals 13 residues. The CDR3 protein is CASIGLGPYEQYF. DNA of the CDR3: TGTGCCAGCATCGGGCTAGGCCCCTACGAGCAGTACTTC. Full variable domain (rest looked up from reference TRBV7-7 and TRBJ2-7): GAGVSQSPRYKVTKRGQDVTLRCDPISSHATLYWYQQALGQGPEFLTYFNYEAQPDKSGLPSDRFSAERPEGSISTLTIQRTEQRDSAMYRCASIGLGPYEQYFGPGTRLTVT.

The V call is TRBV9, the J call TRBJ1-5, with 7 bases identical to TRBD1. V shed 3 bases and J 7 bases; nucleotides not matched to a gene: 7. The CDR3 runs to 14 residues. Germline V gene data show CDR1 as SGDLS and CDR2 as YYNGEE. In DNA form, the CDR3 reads TGTGCCAGCAGCGCCACAGGGGTCGGGCAGCCCCAGCATTTT. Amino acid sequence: CASSATGVGQPQHF.

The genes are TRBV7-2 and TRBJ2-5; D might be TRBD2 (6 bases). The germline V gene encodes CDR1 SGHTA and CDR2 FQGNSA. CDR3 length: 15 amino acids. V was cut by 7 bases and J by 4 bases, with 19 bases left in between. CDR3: CASTPRAGKRETQYF. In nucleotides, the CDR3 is TGTGCCAGCACCCCTCGAGCGGGCAAGAGAGAGACCCAGTACTTC.

This CDR3 is CASSLGVGTGAGELFF. CDR3 coding DNA: TGTGCCAGCAGCTTAGGAGTAGGGACAGGGGCCGGGGAGCTGTTTTTT. V is TRBV7-3 and J is TRBJ2-2; 10 bases match TRBD1. This CDR3 comprises 16 residues. Germline-derived CDR1 and CDR2 are SGHTA and FQGTGA. V lost 2 bases, J lost 6 bases, and 6 bases stayed unmatched.

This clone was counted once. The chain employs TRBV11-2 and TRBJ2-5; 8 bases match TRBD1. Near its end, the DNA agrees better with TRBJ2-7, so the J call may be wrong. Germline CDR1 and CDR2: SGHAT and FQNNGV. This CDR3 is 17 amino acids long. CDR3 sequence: CASSPETGQGQFYEQYF. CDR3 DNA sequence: TGTGCCAGCAGCCCGGAAACAGGACAGGGTCAATTCTACGAGCAGTACTTC.

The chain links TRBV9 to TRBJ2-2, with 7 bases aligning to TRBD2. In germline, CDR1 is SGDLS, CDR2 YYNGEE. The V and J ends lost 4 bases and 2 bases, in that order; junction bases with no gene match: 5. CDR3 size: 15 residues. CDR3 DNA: TGTGCCAGCAGCCTAGGACTAGTCAACACCGGGGAGCTGTTTTTT. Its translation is CASSLGLVNTGELFF.

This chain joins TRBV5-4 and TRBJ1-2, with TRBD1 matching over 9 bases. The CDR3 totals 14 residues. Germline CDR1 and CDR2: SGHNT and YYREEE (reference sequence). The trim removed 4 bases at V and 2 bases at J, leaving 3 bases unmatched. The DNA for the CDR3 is TGTGCCAGCAGCGGGGGGACAGGGAACTATGGCTACACCTTC. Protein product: CASSGGTGNYGYTF.

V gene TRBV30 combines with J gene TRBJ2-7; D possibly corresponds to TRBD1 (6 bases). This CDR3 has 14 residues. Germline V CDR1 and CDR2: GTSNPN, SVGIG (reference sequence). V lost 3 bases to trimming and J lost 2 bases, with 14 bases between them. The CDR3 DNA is TGTGCCTGGAGATCAAGGGACAAGACCTACGAGCAGTACTTC. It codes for CAWRSRDKTYEQYF.

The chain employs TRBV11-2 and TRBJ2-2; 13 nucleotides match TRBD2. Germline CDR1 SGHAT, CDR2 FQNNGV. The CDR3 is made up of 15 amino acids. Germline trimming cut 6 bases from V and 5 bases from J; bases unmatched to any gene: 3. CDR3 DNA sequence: TGTGCCAGCAGGGGACTAGCGGGGCGGACCGGGGAGCTGTTTTTT. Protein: CASRGLAGRTGELFF.